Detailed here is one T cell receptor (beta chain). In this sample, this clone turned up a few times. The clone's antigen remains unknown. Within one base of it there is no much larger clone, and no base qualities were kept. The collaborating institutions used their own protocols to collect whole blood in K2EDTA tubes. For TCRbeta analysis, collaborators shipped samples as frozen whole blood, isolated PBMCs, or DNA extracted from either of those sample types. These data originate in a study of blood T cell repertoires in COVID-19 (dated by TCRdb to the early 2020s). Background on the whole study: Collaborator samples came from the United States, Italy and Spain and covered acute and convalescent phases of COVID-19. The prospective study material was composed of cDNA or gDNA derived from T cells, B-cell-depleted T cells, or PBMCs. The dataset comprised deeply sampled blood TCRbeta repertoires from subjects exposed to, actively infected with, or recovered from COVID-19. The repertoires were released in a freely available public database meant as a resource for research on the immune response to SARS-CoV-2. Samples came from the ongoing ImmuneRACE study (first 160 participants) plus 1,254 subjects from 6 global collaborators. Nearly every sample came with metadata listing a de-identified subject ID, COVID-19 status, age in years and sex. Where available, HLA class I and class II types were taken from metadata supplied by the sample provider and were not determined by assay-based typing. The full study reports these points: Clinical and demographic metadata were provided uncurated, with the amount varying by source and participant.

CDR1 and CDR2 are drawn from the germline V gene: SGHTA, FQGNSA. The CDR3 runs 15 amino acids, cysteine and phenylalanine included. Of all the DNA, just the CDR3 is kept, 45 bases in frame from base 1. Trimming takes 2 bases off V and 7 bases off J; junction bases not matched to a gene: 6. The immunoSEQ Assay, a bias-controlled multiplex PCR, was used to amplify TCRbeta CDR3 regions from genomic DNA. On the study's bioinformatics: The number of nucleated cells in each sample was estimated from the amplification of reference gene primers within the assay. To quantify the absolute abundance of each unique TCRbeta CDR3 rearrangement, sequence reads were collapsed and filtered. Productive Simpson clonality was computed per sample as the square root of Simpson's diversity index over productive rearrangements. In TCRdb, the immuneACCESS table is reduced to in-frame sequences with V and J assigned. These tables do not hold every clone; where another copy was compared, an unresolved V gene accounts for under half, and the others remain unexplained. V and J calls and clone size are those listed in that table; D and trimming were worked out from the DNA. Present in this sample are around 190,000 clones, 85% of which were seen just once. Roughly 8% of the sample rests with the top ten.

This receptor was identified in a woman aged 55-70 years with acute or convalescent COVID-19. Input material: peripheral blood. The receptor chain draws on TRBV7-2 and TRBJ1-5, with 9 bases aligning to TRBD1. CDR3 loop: CASSLRTGENQPQHF. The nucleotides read TGTGCCAGCAGCTTAAGGACAGGGGAGAACCAGCCCCAGCATTTT.